Presented here are 24 T cell receptor beta chains from one specimen sequenced in a study of shared T cell receptors in the human thymus. Clones were read by immunoSEQ multiplex PCR, and TCRdb kept only the in-frame ones, dropping some. This table holds some 640,000 clones, around 87% found once. This same sample was also part of a study on human thymus T cells.

The sample taken for sequencing was thymocytes. The receptor source for this set is a boy under three years old with a congenital heart defect.

The rearrangement uses TRBV4-2 and TRBJ2-7; D is unresolved. The V end was cut by 3 bases, the J end by 0 bases, with 12 bases between. CDR3 length: 15 residues. In germline, CDR1 is LGHNA, CDR2 YNFKEQ. CDR3 in amino acids: CASSHRWPSSYEQYF. The CDR3 DNA sequence: TGTGCCAGCAGCCACCGGTGGCCTAGCTCCTACGAGCAGTACTTC.

V and J are TRBV28 and TRBJ2-3; D is possibly TRBD2 (7 bases). V lost 4 bases to trimming and J lost 2 bases, with 13 bases between them. This CDR3 is built from 15 residues. Germline CDR1 MDHEN, CDR2 SYDVKM. Here the CDR3 DNA reads TGTGCCAGCAGTTATCCAGCGGGACACACAGATACGCAGTATTTT. Protein sequence: CASSYPAGHTDTQYF.

A single count supports this clone. This chain connects TRBV27 to TRBJ2-2, with D possibly TRBD1 on 6 matching bases. CDR1 and CDR2 from the germline V gene are MNHEY and SMNVEV (reference sequence). The ends were cut back, 4 bases at V and 6 bases at J, with 21 bases in the middle. The CDR3 is made up of 17 amino acids. CDR3 coding DNA: TGTGCCAGCAGTTCGCCCCAACCCAACAGGGCGGCCGGGGAGCTGTTTTTT. This encodes CASSSPQPNRAAGELFF.

This chain uses TRBV28 with TRBJ2-5; 7 bases are a match to TRBD1. The CDR3 covers 21 residues. CDR1 MDHEN and CDR2 SYDVKM come from the germline V gene. The trim removed 8 bases at V and 5 bases at J, leaving 32 bases unmatched. The CDR3: CASRTYDRDGDWGQKVETQYF. The DNA of the CDR3 is TGTGCCAGCCGAACATACGACAGGGATGGTGATTGGGGTCAAAAAGTGGAGACCCAGTACTTC.

The V gene is TRBV29-1, the J gene TRBJ2-3, with 10 bases fitting TRBD1. The V gene's germline CDR1 is SQVTM and CDR2 ANQGSEA. This CDR3 is built from 15 residues. The J segment lost 4 bases and the V segment lost 6 bases, leaving 10 bases of the junction unmatched. CDR3 bases: TGCAGCGTCGACCCGTGGACAGGGGGGGCAGATACGCAGTATTTT. It codes for CSVDPWTGGADTQYF.

The CDR3 nucleotides are TGTGCCAGCAGCAATCGGCGGGGGACGAACACCGGGGAGCTGTTTTTT. Amino acids: CASSNRRGTNTGELFF. The chain is built from TRBV6-4 and TRBJ2-2; 7 bases line up with TRBD2. Germline V gives CDR1 MRHNA, CDR2 SNTAGT. The CDR3 is made up of 16 amino acids. Trimming removed 6 bases from V and 0 bases from J; junction bases left unmatched: 7.

The CDR3 is CASSCPDRGEYGYTF. In nucleotides, the CDR3 is TGTGCCAGCAGTTGTCCAGACAGGGGAGAATATGGCTACACCTTC. The chain joins TRBV28 to TRBJ1-2; 8 bases line up with TRBD1. With 4 bases clipped from V and 5 bases from J, the junction kept 9 bases outside the gene matches. The CDR3 loop spans 15 amino acids. Germline V gene sequence: CDR1 MDHEN, CDR2 SYDVKM.

The sample holds a few counts of this clone. The chain employs TRBV4-1 and TRBJ2-1, with D possibly being TRBD2 (6 bases). V lost 0 bases and J lost 5, with 8 bases in between. The CDR3 contains 14 residues. Germline CDR1 MGHRA, CDR2 YSYEKL. CDR3 in DNA: TGCGCCAGCAGCCAAGAAGGCGGGAACAATGAGCAGTTCTTC. Protein: CASSQEGGNNEQFF.

The chain couples TRBV5-5 to TRBJ1-2; 10 bases match TRBD1. Unmatched junction bases numbered 7, after V lost 4 bases and J lost 7 bases. The CDR3 runs to 14 residues. Per germline, CDR1 SGHKS and CDR2 YYEKEE (reference sequence). The CDR3 loop is CASSVGQGGCGYTF. In DNA form, the CDR3 reads TGTGCCAGCAGCGTAGGACAGGGGGGCTGTGGCTACACCTTC.

In its sample, this clone was seen once. V is TRBV4-3 and J is TRBJ1-6, with 9 positions matching TRBD1. Per the germline V gene, CDR1 is LGHNA and CDR2 is YSLEER. V was clipped by 4 bases and J by 10 bases; unmatched bases: 8. The CDR3 is 15 amino acids. The CDR3 bases are TGCGCCAGCAGCCCAATCGACAGGGGGTGGTCACCCCTCCACTTT. Residues: CASSPIDRGWSPLHF.

CDR3 sequence reads: CASSQDRGGSQYF. As DNA, the CDR3 is TGCGCCAGCAGCCAAGATAGGGGAGGGAGCCAGTACTTC. The V call is TRBV4-3, the J call TRBJ2-5, with TRBD2 matching over 7 bases. The germline V gene has CDR1 LGHNA and CDR2 YSLEER. The V gene end was trimmed by 0 bases and the J gene end by 10 bases; junction bases not matched to a gene: 5. The CDR3 spans 13 residues.

The chain combines TRBV25-1 with TRBJ2-5, with 9 bases fitting TRBD1. The CDR3 contains 15 residues. Trimming removed 6 bases from V and 5 bases from J; junction bases left unmatched: 10. Germline CDR1 is MGHDK and CDR2 is SYGVNS. CDR3 in amino acids: CASRPPQGAGETQYF. CDR3 bases: TGTGCCAGCAGGCCACCACAGGGGGCGGGGGAGACCCAGTACTTC.

The CDR3, as DNA: TGTGCCAGCATCCAGACAAGTTTCAACTATGGCTACACCTTC. It encodes CASIQTSFNYGYTF. J is TRBJ1-2 and V is TRBV5-8; D gene uncertain. Trimming took off 6 bases at V and 2 bases at J, with 14 bases between the two ends. CDR1 and CDR2 from the germline V gene are SGHTS and YDEGEE. The CDR3 extends over 14 amino acids. Full variable domain (rest looked up from reference TRBV5-8 and TRBJ1-2): EAGVTQSPTHLIKTRGQQATLRCSPISGHTSVYWYQQALGLGLQFLLWYDEGEERNRGNFPPRFSGRQFPNYSSELNVNALELEDSALYLCASIQTSFNYGYTFGSGTRLTVV.

CDR3 DNA sequence: TGTGCCAGCAGCACTAGCGCCGGGGAGCTGTTTTTT. This translates into CASSTSAGELFF. V gene TRBV2 combines with J gene TRBJ2-2; the match to TRBD2 covers 7 bases. The germline V gene has CDR1 SNHLY and CDR2 FYNNEI. CDR3 size: 12 residues. V gave up 6 bases and J gave up 6 bases; unmatched junction bases: 1.

The J gene is TRBJ2-7, the V gene TRBV15; 8 bases align to TRBD2. The trim removed 0 bases at V and 2 bases at J, leaving 3 bases unmatched. Germline CDR1 reads LNHNV; CDR2 reads YYDKDF (reference sequence). The CDR3 consists of 15 residues. CDR3 in DNA: TGTGCCACCAGCAGAGAGGCGGGAGGCCCCTACGAGCAGTACTTC. This gives the protein CATSREAGGPYEQYF.

The chain is built from TRBV5-8 and TRBJ2-3, with D unresolved. The CDR3 loop spans 14 amino acids. The germline V and J ends were trimmed by 4 bases and 2 bases, with 11 bases remaining between them. Germline V gene sequence: CDR1 SGHTS, CDR2 YDEGEE. For the CDR3, the DNA is TGTGCCAGCAGCACAACCGGGTCCACAGATACGCAGTATTTT. Translated: CASSTTGSTDTQYF.

The V gene is TRBV27, the J gene TRBJ2-7, with 9 bases fitting TRBD1. The junction had 5 bases not matched to a gene; V was cut back by 4 bases and J by 4 bases. This CDR3 has 14 residues. Germline V lookup: CDR1 MNHEY, CDR2 SMNVEV (reference sequence). The CDR3 coding sequence is TGTGCCAGCAGTTGGGGGACAGGGAAGTACGAGCAGTACTTC. Translation: CASSWGTGKYEQYF.

This rearrangement joins TRBV18 to TRBJ1-5, with a tentative D call TRBD1 (6 bases). The CDR3 loop spans 14 amino acids. V lost 5 bases and J 1 base, leaving 9 bases between the germline ends. Germline V CDR1 and CDR2: KGHSH, LQKENI. CDR3 region: CASSSTGSNQPQHF. The CDR3, as DNA: TGTGCCAGCTCATCAACAGGGAGCAATCAGCCCCAGCATTTT.

This clone was counted once. The V call is TRBV27, the J call TRBJ1-1, with a possible D match to TRBD1 (5 bases). Germline V CDR1 and CDR2: MNHEY, SMNVEV (reference sequence). Between the trimmed V and J ends, which lost 3 bases and 8 bases, there was a span of 13 bases. The CDR3 is made up of 13 amino acids. The CDR3 bases are TGTGCCAGCAGTTTGGGAGGGGTTCAGGAAGCTTTCTTT. It codes for CASSLGGVQEAFF.

The J gene is TRBJ2-3, the V gene TRBV28; D is ambiguous. The CDR3 covers 12 residues. Germline CDR1 MDHEN, CDR2 SYDVKM. V lost 10 bases and J 2 bases, leaving 10 bases between the germline ends. This CDR3 reads CAIAAPTDTQYF. The CDR3, as DNA: TGTGCCATCGCGGCACCCACAGATACGCAGTATTTT.

Concerning this clone: One end of the junction fails to match germline, which may point to a read error. Here the CDR3 reads CASSTPGQNNSPFHF. The CDR3 nucleotides are TGTGCCAGTAGTACCCCGGGACAGAATAATTCACCCTTCCACTTT. The chain recombines TRBV19 with TRBJ1-6, with 7 bases fitting TRBD1. The length of the CDR3 is 15 residues. Germline-derived CDR1 and CDR2 are LNHDA and SQIVND (reference sequence).

The chain joins TRBV14 to TRBJ2-3; D perhaps matches TRBD2 (5 bases). V was pared by 3 bases and J by 2 bases, with 27 bases between. The V gene's germline CDR1 is SGHDN and CDR2 FVKESK. CDR3 length: 20 residues. The CDR3: CASSHSGPGPSGDNTDTQYF. The CDR3, as DNA: TGTGCCAGCAGCCATTCCGGACCCGGACCCAGCGGAGATAACACAGATACGCAGTATTTT. The whole variable domain, remainder taken from reference TRBV14 and TRBJ2-3, is EAGVTQFPSHSVIEKGQTVTLRCDPISGHDNLYWYRRVMGKEIKFLLHFVKESKQDESGMPNNRFLAERTGGTYSTLKVQPAELEDSGVYFCASSHSGPGPSGDNTDTQYFGPGTRLTVL.

V is TRBV5-4 and J is TRBJ2-5; 7 bases line up with TRBD2. Germline V lookup: CDR1 SGHNT, CDR2 YYREEE (reference sequence). Germline trimming cut 4 bases from V and 5 bases from J; bases unmatched to any gene: 5. This CDR3 spans 13 amino acids. DNA of the CDR3: TGTGCCAGCAGCCCCAGCGGGGTTGAGACCCAGTACTTC. The encoded protein is CASSPSGVETQYF. The variable domain in full, completed from reference TRBV5-4 and TRBJ2-5, reads ETGVTQSPTHLIKTRGQQVTLRCSSQSGHNTVSWYQQALGQGPQFIFQYYREEENGRGNFPPRFSGLQFPNYSSELNVNALELDDSALYLCASSPSGVETQYFGPGTRLLVL.

The chain combines TRBV7-3 with TRBJ2-5; a possible D gene is TRBD1 (6 bases). CDR1 is SGHTA, CDR2 FQGTGA, per germline. The V gene lost 5 bases and the J gene lost 2 bases, with 18 bases spanning the gap. The CDR3 totals 16 residues. This chain's CDR3 is CASSPGGAGTQETQYF. As DNA, the CDR3 is TGTGCCAGCAGCCCTGGTGGGGCAGGGACACAAGAGACCCAGTACTTC.